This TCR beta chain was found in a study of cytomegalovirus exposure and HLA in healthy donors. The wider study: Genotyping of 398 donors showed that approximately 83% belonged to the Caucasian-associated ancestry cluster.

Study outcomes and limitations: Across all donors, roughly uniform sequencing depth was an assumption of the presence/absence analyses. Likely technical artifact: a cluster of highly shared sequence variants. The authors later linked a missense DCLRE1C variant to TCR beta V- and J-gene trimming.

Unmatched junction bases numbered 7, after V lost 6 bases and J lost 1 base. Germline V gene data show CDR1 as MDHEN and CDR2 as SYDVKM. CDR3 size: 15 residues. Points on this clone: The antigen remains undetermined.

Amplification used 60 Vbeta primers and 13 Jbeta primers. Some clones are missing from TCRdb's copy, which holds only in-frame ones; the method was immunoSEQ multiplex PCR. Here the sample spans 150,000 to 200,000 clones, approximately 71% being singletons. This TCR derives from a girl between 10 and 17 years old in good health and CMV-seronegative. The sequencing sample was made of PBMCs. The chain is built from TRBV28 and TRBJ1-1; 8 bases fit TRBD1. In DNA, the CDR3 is TGTGCCAGCAGCTCAGAAGGGACAGGGAACACTGAAGCTTTCTTT. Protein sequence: CASSSEGTGNTEAFF.